This TCR beta chain was sequenced during a study of cytomegalovirus exposure and HLA in healthy donors. Study at large: Counted in an early data release were tens of millions of unique TCRs from HLA-typed donors.

It was with 60 Vbeta and 13 Jbeta primers that the PCR ran. The table came from immunoSEQ multiplex PCR; TCRdb's copy has only in-frame clones and leaves some out. Its clone listing holds about 77,000 clones. After removal of 6 bases from V and 1 base from J, the junction contained 3 bases not matched to a gene. The V gene's germline CDR1 is MNHEY and CDR2 SMNVEV (reference sequence). The CDR3 loop spans 14 amino acids. Sample: PBMCs. The clonotype comes from a man aged 45 to 65 in good health and CMV-seropositive. This chain connects TRBV27 to TRBJ1-1; TRBD1 matches at 9 bases. The CDR3 sequence: CASSAGQGNTEAFF. As DNA, the CDR3 is TGTGCCAGCAGCGCGGGACAGGGGAACACTGAAGCTTTCTTT.